This T cell receptor beta chain was sequenced in a study of T cell changes during pregnancy in multiple sclerosis. Only in-frame clones appear in the TCRdb table, and some are missing; sequencing was by immunoSEQ multiplex PCR. The data show around 80,000 clones, around 92% seen once. Germline assignment: CDR1 SGDLS and CDR2 YYNGEE. V shed 2 bases and J 6 bases; nucleotides not matched to a gene: 10. CDR3 length: 15 amino acids. The source is a female donor with multiple sclerosis, enrolled in a pregnancy study. V gene TRBV9 combines with J gene TRBJ1-2, with 7 bases identical to TRBD1. The sequencing here drew on peripheral blood, taken before pregnancy. CDR3 in DNA: TGTGCCAGCAGCGTTTACACAGGGGCGCTCGATGGCTACACCTTC. Its protein product is CASSVYTGALDGYTF.